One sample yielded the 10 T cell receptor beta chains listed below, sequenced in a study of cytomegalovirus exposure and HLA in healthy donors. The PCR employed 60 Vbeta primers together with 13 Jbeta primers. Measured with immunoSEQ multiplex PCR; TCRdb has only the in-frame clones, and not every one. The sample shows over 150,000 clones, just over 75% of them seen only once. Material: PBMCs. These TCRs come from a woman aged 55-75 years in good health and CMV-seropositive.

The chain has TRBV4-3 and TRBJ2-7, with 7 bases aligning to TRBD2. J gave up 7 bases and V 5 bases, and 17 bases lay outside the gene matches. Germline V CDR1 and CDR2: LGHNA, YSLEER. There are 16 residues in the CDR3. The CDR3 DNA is TGCGCCAGCAGCAAACAAGGGCGGGGGTTCCCTCTGGAGCAGTACTTC. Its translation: CASSKQGRGFPLEQYF.

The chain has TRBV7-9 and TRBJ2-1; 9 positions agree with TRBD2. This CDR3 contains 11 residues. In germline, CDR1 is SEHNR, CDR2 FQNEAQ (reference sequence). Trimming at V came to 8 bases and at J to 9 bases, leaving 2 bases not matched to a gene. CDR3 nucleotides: TGTGCCAGCGGAGCGGGAGGTGAGCAGTTCTTC. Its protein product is CASGAGGEQFF.

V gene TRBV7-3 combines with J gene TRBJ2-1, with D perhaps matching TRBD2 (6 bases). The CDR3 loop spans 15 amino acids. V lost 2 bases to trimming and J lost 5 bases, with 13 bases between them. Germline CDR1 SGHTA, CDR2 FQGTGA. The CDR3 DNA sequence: TGTGCCAGCAGCTTATATGGCGGGGAGAACAATGAGCAGTTCTTC. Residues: CASSLYGGENNEQFF.

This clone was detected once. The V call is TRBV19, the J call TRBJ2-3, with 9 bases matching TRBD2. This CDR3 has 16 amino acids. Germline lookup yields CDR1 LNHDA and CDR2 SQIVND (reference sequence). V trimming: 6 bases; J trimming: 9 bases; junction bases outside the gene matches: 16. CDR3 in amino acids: CASRESGTSSWDTQYF. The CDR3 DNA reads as TGTGCCAGTAGGGAAAGCGGGACTAGCTCGTGGGACACGCAGTATTTT.

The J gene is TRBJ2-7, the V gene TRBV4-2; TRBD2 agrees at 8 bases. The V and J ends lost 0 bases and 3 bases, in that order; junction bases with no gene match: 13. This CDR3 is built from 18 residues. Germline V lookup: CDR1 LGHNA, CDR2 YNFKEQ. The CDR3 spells CASSQDFNPGGVSYEQYF. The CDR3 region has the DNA TGTGCCAGCAGCCAAGATTTTAACCCGGGGGGGGTGAGCTACGAGCAGTACTTC.

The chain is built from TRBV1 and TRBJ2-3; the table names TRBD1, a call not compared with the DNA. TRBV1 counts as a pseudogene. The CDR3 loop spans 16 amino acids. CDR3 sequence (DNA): TGCACCAGCAGCCAACCGGGACAATACCTAGGAGATACGCAGTATTTT. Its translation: CTSSQPGQYLGDTQYF.

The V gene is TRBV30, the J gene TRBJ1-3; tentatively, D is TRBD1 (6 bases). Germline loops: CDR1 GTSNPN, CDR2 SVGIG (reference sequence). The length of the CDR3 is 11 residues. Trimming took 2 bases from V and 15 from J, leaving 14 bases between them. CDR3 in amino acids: CAWSLRGTAYF. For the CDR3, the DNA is TGTGCCTGGAGTTTGAGGGGGACGGCATATTTT. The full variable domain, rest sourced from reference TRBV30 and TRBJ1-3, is SQTIHQWPATLVQPVGSPLSLECTVEGTSNPNLYWYRQAAGRGLQLLFYSVGIGQISSEVPQNLSASRPQDRQFILSSKKLLLSDSGFYLCAWSLRGTAYFGEGSWLTVV.

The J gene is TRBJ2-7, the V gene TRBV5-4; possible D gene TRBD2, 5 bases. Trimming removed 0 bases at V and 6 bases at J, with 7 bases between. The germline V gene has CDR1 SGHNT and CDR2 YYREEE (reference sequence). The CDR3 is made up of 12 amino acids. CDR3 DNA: TGTGCCAGCAGCTTGGAGAGGGCCGAGCAGTACTTC. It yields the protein CASSLERAEQYF.

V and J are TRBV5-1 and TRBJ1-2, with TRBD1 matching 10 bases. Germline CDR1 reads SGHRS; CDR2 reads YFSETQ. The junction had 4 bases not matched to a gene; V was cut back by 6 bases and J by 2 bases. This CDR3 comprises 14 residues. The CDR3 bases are TGCGCCAGCACGTCGGGACAGGGGAACTATGGCTACACCTTC. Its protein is CASTSGQGNYGYTF.

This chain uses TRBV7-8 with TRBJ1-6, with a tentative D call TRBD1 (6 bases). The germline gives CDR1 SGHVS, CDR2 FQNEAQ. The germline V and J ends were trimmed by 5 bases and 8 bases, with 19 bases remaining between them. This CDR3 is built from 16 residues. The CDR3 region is CASSQQAGASYSPLHF. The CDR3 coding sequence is TGTGCCAGCAGCCAGCAGGCGGGGGCCTCTTATTCACCCCTCCACTTT.